The clone carrying this T cell receptor beta chain was observed a handful of times. This specimen belongs to a study of T cells of healthy individuals. This CDR3 contains 15 residues. Between the trimmed V and J ends, which lost 3 bases and 4 bases, there was a span of 15 bases. TCRdb redid the calling of the 5' RACE reads with MiXCR, one entry per CDR3 protein. The sample consists of over 95,000 distinct CDR3 sequences, approximately 16% of them appearing once. The TCR was taken from a human donor in good health. The chain carries TRBV12-3 or TRBV12-4 and TRBJ2-5, with D perhaps matching TRBD1 (6 bases). In nucleotides, the CDR3 is TGTGCCAGCAGTTTCTCAGGGGAGAGGGGAGAGACCCAGTACTTC. It codes for CASSFSGERGETQYF.